A selection of T cell receptor beta chains follows, all from one sample in a study of molecular identifiers for immune sequencing clone quantification. TCRdb called the PCR reads again in MiXCR, with one record for every CDR3 protein. This sample has about 640,000 distinct CDR3 sequences, with just under 20% found just once. Sequences were obtained from naive CD8+ T cells from blood, with Jurkat cell RNA spiked in. Every receptor here comes from a human donor in good health. Some libraries in this study had Jurkat cell RNA spiked in. The CDR3 runs from the conserved cysteine through the conserved F or W. D genes are given only for firm matches. Not every row has a clone size; where given, it reads once, few, many or a size class.

len: 14; j_gene: TRBJ2-7; abundance: many; v_gene: TRBV7-2; d_gene: .; CDR3aa: CASSAAGAAYEQYF; CDR3nt: TGTGCCAGCAGCGCGGCCGGGGCTGCCTACGAGCAGTACTTC
len: 18; j_gene: TRBJ2-1; abundance: .; v_gene: TRBV7-9; d_gene: TRBD2; CDR3aa: CASSLGASGKRKAREQFF; CDR3nt: TGTGCCAGCAGCTTAGGAGCTAGCGGGAAACGTAAAGCGCGTGAGCAGTTCTTC
len: 15; j_gene: TRBJ1-4; abundance: many; v_gene: TRBV2; d_gene: .; CDR3aa: CASSLDGALEEKLFF; CDR3nt: TGTGCCAGCAGCCTAGATGGGGCACTCGAAGAAAAACTGTTTTTT
len: 16; j_gene: TRBJ2-7; abundance: .; v_gene: TRBV12-3/TRBV12-4; d_gene: TRBD1; CDR3aa: CASSLVSAGGSYEQYF; CDR3nt: TGTGCCAGCAGTTTAGTTTCGGCAGGGGGCTCCTACGAGCAGTACTTC
len: 13; j_gene: TRBJ2-1; abundance: .; v_gene: TRBV6-2/TRBV6-3; d_gene: .; CDR3aa: CASSSGNNNEQFF; CDR3nt: TGTGCCAGCAGCAGTGGGAACAACAATGAGCAGTTCTTC
len: 15; j_gene: TRBJ2-1; abundance: few; v_gene: TRBV7-3; d_gene: .; CDR3aa: CASSAGGGSYNEQFF; CDR3nt: TGTGCCAGCAGCGCCGGCGGAGGCTCCTACAATGAGCAGTTCTTC
len: 15; j_gene: TRBJ1-1; abundance: .; v_gene: TRBV19; d_gene: .; CDR3aa: CASSFGGHMNTEAFF; CDR3nt: TGTGCCAGTAGTTTTGGGGGTCACATGAACACTGAAGCTTTCTTT
len: 15; j_gene: TRBJ2-5; abundance: many; v_gene: TRBV7-2; d_gene: .; CDR3aa: CASSSPGTAEETQYF; CDR3nt: TGTGCCAGCAGCTCTCCCGGGACGGCTGAAGAGACCCAGTACTTC
len: 11; j_gene: TRBJ2-3; abundance: .; v_gene: TRBV24-1; d_gene: .; CDR3aa: CATREQDTQYF; CDR3nt: TGTGCCACCAGGGAGCAAGATACGCAGTATTTT
len: 17; j_gene: TRBJ2-1; abundance: many; v_gene: TRBV29-1; d_gene: TRBD2; CDR3aa: CSVDGTSGSSSYNEQFF; CDR3nt: TGCAGCGTTGACGGGACTAGCGGGTCTAGCTCCTACAATGAGCAGTTCTTC
len: 14; j_gene: TRBJ2-7; abundance: few; v_gene: TRBV27; d_gene: TRBD2; CDR3aa: CASSPGTSIGEQYF; CDR3nt: TGTGCCAGCAGTCCCGGGACTAGCATCGGCGAGCAGTACTTC
len: 18; j_gene: TRBJ1-2; abundance: .; v_gene: TRBV12-5; d_gene: .; CDR3aa: CASGLVTGTELPNYGYTF; CDR3nt: TGTGCTAGTGGTTTGGTTACCGGGACCGAGCTTCCTAACTATGGCTACACCTTC
len: 16; j_gene: TRBJ1-2; abundance: many; v_gene: TRBV12-3/TRBV12-4; d_gene: TRBD1; CDR3aa: CASSIGTGTRAYGYTF; CDR3nt: TGTGCCAGCAGTATCGGGACAGGGACACGGGCCTATGGCTACACCTTC
len: 15; j_gene: TRBJ2-7; abundance: .; v_gene: TRBV11-2; d_gene: TRBD2; CDR3aa: CASSLFHGRGDEQYF; CDR3nt: TGTGCCAGCAGCTTATTTCACGGACGGGGGGACGAGCAGTACTTC
len: 17; j_gene: TRBJ1-2; abundance: .; v_gene: TRBV6-1; d_gene: TRBD1; CDR3aa: CASSLDRASHQNYGYTF; CDR3nt: TGTGCCAGCAGCCTAGACAGGGCATCTCATCAAAACTATGGCTACACCTTC
len: 17; j_gene: TRBJ2-5; abundance: .; v_gene: TRBV24-1; d_gene: TRBD1; CDR3aa: CATSDGLTGGIQETQYF; CDR3nt: TGTGCCACCAGTGATGGTTTGACAGGGGGAATCCAAGAGACCCAGTACTTC
len: 15; j_gene: TRBJ2-3; abundance: many; v_gene: TRBV4-3; d_gene: .; CDR3aa: CASSQDLPITDTQYF; CDR3nt: TGCGCCAGCAGCCAAGATTTGCCAATCACAGATACGCAGTATTTT
len: 15; j_gene: TRBJ1-2; abundance: few; v_gene: TRBV19; d_gene: .; CDR3aa: CASSIPGHLRYGYTF; CDR3nt: TGTGCCAGTAGTATCCCGGGACACCTAAGATATGGCTACACCTTC
len: 15; j_gene: TRBJ2-1; abundance: few; v_gene: TRBV7-9; d_gene: TRBD2; CDR3aa: CASSQMGGGSREQFF; CDR3nt: TGTGCCAGCAGCCAAATGGGCGGGGGGAGCCGTGAGCAGTTCTTC
len: 15; j_gene: TRBJ2-7; abundance: few; v_gene: TRBV11-2; d_gene: .; CDR3aa: CASSLDGQGYYEQYF; CDR3nt: TGTGCCAGCAGCTTAGATGGGCAGGGCTACTACGAGCAGTACTTC
len: 16; j_gene: TRBJ2-1; abundance: few; v_gene: TRBV9; d_gene: .; CDR3aa: CASSVDWQPFYNEQFF; CDR3nt: TGTGCCAGCAGCGTAGATTGGCAGCCTTTCTACAATGAGCAGTTCTTC